Listed below are T cell receptor beta chains from one sample, sequenced in a study of T cell responses to AZD1222 COVID-19 vaccine. Repertoires were generated with immunoSEQ multiplex PCR, while TCRdb's copy carries only in-frame clones and drops some. This table has tens of thousands of clones, under 90% appearing once. The sample here was peripheral blood, taken on day 0 of AZD1222 vaccination. The receptors shown here come from an adult in good health. The CDR3 runs from the conserved cysteine through the conserved F or W. A clone size is listed for some rows: how often the clone was seen (once, few, many), or a class if it is expanded.

>TRBV3-1/TRBV3-2|once
CASSPQNPQRASYNEQFF
>TRBV9|-
CASSVATGLLNTGELFF
>TRBV12-3/TRBV12-4|few
CASSSQETQYF
>TRBV15|-
CATSRESVSYGGGTHEQYF
>TRBV7-2|-
CASSLGVRSTEAFF
>TRBV11-2|-
CASSPSPSSETQYF
>TRBV19|-
CASRRTRTDTQYF
>TRBV5-6|few
CASSLIRGRKRDEQFF
>TRBV7-9|-
CASSLEADSGNTIYF
>TRBV30|-
CAWKGGVQGTEAFF
>TRBV27|-
CASSSTSSYNEQFF
>TRBV6-5|-
CASSYGVLENTEAFF
>TRBV5-8|-
CASSYTSGMYNEQFF
>TRBV2|-
CASSTMRQGIMVTGELFF
>TRBV29-1|-
CSVQKNTEAFF
>TRBV28|-
CASSNRAPDTQYF
>TRBV12-3/TRBV12-4|-
CASNGQNYGYTF
>TRBV27|-
CASSFDLDSPLHF
>TRBV21-1|-
CASSKGDASGTYEQYF
>TRBV14|-
CASSQELNTEAFF
>TRBV10-3|once
CAIRTSGSTDTQYF
>TRBV4-1|few
CASSPSTRGIYYEQYF
>TRBV3-1/TRBV3-2|-
CASSRTGGYTF
>TRBV6-5|-
CASSPRTDGKYEQYF
>TRBV5-6|-
CASSTLGGPYEQYF
>TRBV21-1|-
CASSRPPSSYNEQFF
>TRBV9|-
CASSASAGPTTQYF
>TRBV28|-
CASRSAGTGGYEQYF
>TRBV3-1/TRBV3-2|few
CASSRTAGDYGYTF
>TRBV7-2|-
CASSLVRETGELFF
>TRBV7-3|-
CASSQVPNTEAFF
>TRBV19|-
CATQGLGYEQYF
>TRBV28|-
CASSLPTRTDTQYF
>TRBV7-7|few
CASRSGLAGQETQYF
>TRBV12-5|-
CASSLDNQPQHF
>TRBV30|once
CAWSALRTGTYF
>TRBV5-4|-
CASSFVGQANTEAFF
>TRBV9|-
CASGQGQNTEAFF
>TRBV18|-
CASSPQGGQGSSPLHF
>TRBV18|-
CASSPETGGWQPQHF
>TRBV5-8|-
CASSWLGELFF
>TRBV3-1/TRBV3-2|-
CASSQDHRGRPLHF